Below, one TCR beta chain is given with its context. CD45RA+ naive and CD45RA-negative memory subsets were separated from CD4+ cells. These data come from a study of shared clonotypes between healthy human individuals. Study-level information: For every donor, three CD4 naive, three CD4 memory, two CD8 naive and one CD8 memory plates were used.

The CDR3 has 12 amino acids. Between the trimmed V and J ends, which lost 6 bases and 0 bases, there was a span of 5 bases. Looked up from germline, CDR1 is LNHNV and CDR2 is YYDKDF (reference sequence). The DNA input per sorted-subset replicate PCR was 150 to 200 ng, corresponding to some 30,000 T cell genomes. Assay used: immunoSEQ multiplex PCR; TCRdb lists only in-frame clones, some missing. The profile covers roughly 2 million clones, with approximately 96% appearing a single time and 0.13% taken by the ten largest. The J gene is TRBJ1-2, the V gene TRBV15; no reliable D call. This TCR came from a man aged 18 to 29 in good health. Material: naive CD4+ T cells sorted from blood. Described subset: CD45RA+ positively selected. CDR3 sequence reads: CATSGANYGYTF. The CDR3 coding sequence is TGTGCCACCAGTGGGGCTAACTATGGCTACACCTTC.